These 4 T cell receptor beta chains originate from one sample sequenced in a study of cytomegalovirus exposure and HLA in healthy donors. The PCR was carried out with 60 Vbeta primers and 13 Jbeta primers. TCRdb's table, derived via immunoSEQ multiplex PCR, lists solely in-frame clones and lacks some. The sample shows over 95,000 clones, 65% to 80% of them seen only once. Sequencing was done on a sample of PBMCs. The receptors here all came from a man in his forties in good health and CMV-seropositive.

CDR3 in amino acids: CASSLSGVGTDTQYF. The CDR3 DNA reads as TGTGCCAGCAGTCTCAGCGGGGTGGGCACAGATACGCAGTATTTT. The rearrangement uses TRBV28 and TRBJ2-3; the match to TRBD2 covers 7 bases. Germline CDR1 is MDHEN and CDR2 is SYDVKM. The CDR3 consists of 15 residues. V lost 5 bases to trimming and J lost 1 base; unmatched junction nucleotides: 6.

This clone was found a few times. The chain carries TRBV7-9 and TRBJ1-4; 11 bases are a match to TRBD1. The junction had 15 bases not matched to a gene; V was cut back by 5 bases and J by 10 bases. The CDR3 covers 17 residues. Germline V gene lookup returns CDR1 SEHNR and CDR2 FQNEAQ (reference sequence). The CDR3: CASSPRLGQGARRKLFF. In DNA form, the CDR3 reads TGTGCCAGCAGCCCACGACTCGGACAGGGGGCACGGCGAAAACTGTTTTTT.

The J gene is TRBJ1-5, the V gene TRBV4-1; TRBD1 aligns across 7 bases. CDR3 length: 15 residues. Trimming took 4 bases from V and 1 from J; bases not matched to a gene: 4. In germline, CDR1 is MGHRA, CDR2 YSYEKL. CDR3 region: CASSPQGLSNQPQHF. For the CDR3, the DNA is TGCGCCAGCAGCCCACAGGGGTTGAGCAATCAGCCCCAGCATTTT.

This chain joins TRBV4-1 and TRBJ2-2; 9 bases are shared with TRBD2. CDR3 size: 16 residues. Germline-derived CDR1 and CDR2 are MGHRA and YSYEKL. The V segment lost 1 base and the J segment 5 bases; nucleotides outside the gene matches: 5. The CDR3 loop reads CASSQGRGGRTGELFF. CDR3 coding DNA: TGCGCCAGCAGCCAAGGGCGGGGGGGCCGAACCGGGGAGCTGTTTTTT.